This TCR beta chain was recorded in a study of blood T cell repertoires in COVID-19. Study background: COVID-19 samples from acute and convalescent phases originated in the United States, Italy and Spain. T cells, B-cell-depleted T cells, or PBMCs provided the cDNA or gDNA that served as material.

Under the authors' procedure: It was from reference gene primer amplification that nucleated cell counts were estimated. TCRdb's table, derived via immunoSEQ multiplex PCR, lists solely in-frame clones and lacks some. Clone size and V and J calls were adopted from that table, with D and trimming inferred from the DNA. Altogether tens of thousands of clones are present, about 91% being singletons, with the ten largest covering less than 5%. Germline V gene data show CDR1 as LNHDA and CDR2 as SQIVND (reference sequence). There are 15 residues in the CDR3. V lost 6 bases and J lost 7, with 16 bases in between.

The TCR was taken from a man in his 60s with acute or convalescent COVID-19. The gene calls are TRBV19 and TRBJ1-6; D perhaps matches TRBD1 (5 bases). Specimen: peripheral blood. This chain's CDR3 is CASRTLGGDNSPLHF. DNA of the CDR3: TGTGCCAGTAGGACCCTGGGGGGAGACAATTCACCCCTCCACTTT.